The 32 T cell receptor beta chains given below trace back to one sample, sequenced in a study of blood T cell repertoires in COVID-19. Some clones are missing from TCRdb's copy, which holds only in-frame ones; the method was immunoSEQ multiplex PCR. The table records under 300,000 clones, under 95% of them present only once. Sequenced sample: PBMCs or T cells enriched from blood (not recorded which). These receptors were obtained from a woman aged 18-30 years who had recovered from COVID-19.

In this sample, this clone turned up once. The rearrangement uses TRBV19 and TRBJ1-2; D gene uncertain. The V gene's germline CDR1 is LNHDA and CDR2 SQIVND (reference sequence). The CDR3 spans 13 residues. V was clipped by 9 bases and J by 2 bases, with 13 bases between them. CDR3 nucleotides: TGTGCCAGCACCCTAGTAGGAAACTATGGCTACACCTTC. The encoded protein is CASTLVGNYGYTF.

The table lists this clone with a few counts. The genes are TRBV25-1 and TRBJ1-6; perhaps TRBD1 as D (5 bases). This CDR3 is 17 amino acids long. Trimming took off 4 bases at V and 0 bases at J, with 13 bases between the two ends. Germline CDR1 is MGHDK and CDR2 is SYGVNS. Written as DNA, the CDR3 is TGTGCCAGCAGTGCCCAGGGAGGGAGCTCCTATAATTCACCCCTCCACTTT. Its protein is CASSAQGGSSYNSPLHF.

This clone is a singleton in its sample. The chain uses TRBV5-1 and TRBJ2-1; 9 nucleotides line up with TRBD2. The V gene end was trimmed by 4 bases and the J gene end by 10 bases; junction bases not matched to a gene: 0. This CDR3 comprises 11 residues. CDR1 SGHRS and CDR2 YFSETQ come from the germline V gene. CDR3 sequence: CASSGTSEQFF. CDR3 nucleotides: TGCGCCAGCAGCGGGACTAGCGAGCAGTTCTTC.

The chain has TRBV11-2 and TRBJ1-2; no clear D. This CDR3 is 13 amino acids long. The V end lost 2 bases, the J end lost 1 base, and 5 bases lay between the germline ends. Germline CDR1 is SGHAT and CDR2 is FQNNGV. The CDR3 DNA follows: TGTGCCAGCAGCTTACAGATTAACTATGGCTACACCTTC. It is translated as CASSLQINYGYTF.

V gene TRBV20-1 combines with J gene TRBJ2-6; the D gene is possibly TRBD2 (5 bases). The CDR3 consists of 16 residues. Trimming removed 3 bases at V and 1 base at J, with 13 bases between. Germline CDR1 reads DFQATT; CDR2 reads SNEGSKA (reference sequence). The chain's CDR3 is CSASVRVPSGANVLTF. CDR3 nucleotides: TGCAGTGCTAGTGTGAGGGTTCCATCTGGGGCCAACGTCCTGACTTTC.

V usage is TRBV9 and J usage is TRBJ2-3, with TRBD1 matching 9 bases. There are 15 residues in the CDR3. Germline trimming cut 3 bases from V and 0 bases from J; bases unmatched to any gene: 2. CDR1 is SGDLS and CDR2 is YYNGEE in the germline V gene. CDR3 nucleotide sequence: TGTGCCAGCAGCGGAGGACAGGGGAGCACAGATACGCAGTATTTT. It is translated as CASSGGQGSTDTQYF. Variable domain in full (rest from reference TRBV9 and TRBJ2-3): DSGVTQTPKHLITATGQRVTLRCSPRSGDLSVYWYQQSLDQGLQFLIQYYNGEERAKGNILERFSAQQFPDLHSELNLSSLELGDSALYFCASSGGQGSTDTQYFGPGTRLTVL.

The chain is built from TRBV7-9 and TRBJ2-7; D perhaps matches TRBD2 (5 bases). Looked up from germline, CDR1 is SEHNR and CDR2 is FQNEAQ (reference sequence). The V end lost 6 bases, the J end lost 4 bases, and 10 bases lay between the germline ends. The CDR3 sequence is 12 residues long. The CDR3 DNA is TGTGCCAGCAGTCGCACGGGGTACGAGCAGTACTTC. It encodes CASSRTGYEQYF.

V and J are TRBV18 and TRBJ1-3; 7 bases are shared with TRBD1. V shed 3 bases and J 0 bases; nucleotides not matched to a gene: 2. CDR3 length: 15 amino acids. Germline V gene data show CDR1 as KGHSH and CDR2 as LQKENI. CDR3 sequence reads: CASSPGTDSGNTIYF. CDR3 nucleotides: TGTGCCAGCTCACCCGGGACAGACTCTGGAAACACCATATATTTT. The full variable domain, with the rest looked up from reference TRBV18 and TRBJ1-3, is NAGVMQNPRHLVRRRGQEARLRCSPMKGHSHVYWYRQLPEEGLKFMVYLQKENIIDESGMPKERFSAEFPKEGPSILRIQQVVRGDSAAYFCASSPGTDSGNTIYFGEGSWLTVV.

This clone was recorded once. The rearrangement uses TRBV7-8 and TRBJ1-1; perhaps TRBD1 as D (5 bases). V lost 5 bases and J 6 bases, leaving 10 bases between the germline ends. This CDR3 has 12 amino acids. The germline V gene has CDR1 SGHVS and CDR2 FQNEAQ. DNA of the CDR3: TGTGCCAGCAGCAGTACAGGTCCTGAAGCTTTCTTT. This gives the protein CASSSTGPEAFF.

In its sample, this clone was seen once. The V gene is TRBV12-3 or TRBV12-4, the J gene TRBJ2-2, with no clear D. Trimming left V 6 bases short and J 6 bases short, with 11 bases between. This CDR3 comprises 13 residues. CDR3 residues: CASSEIYSGELFF. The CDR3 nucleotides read TGTGCCAGCAGCGAGATCTACTCCGGGGAGCTGTTTTTT.

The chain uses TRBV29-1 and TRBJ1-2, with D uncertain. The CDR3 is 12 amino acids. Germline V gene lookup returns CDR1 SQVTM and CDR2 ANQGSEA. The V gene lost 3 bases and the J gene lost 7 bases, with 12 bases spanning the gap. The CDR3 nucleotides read TGCAGCGTTGAGGTCGATCTGAGTGGCTACACCTTC. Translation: CSVEVDLSGYTF.

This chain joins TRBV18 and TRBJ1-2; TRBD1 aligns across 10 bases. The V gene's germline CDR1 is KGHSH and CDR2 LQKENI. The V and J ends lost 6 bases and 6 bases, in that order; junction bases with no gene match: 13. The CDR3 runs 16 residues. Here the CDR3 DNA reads TGTGCCAGCTCCTCGCTTTGGGCGGACAGGGGGAATGGCTACACCTTC. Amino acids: CASSSLWADRGNGYTF.

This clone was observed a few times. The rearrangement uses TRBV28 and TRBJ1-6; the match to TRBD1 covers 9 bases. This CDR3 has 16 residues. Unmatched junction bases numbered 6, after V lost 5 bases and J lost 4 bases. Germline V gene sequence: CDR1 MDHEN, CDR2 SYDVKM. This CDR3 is CASSTGQGRYNSPLHF. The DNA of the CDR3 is TGTGCCAGCAGTACCGGACAGGGGCGGTATAATTCACCCCTCCACTTT. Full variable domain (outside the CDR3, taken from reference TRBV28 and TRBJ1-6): DVKVTQSSRYLVKRTGEKVFLECVQDMDHENMFWYRQDPGLGLRLIYFSYDVKMKEKGDIPEGYSVSREKKERFSLILESASTNQTSMYLCASSTGQGRYNSPLHFGNGTRLTVT.

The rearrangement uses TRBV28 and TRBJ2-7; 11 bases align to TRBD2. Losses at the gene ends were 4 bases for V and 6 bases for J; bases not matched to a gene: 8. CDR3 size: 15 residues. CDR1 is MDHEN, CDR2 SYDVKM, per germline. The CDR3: CASSSLAGGRAEQYF. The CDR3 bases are TGTGCCAGCAGTTCGTTAGCGGGGGGGCGAGCCGAGCAGTACTTC.

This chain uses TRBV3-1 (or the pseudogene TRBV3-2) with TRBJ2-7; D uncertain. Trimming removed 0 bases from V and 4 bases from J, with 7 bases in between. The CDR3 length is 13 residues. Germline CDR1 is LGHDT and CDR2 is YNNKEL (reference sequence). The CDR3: CASSQDRVYEQYF. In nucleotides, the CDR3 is TGTGCCAGCAGCCAAGATCGCGTTTACGAGCAGTACTTC.

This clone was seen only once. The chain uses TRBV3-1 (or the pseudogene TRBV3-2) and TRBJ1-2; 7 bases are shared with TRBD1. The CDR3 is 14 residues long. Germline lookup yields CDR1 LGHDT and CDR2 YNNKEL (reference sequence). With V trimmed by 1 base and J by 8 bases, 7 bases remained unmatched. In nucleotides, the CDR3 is TGTGCCAGCAGCCAAGGCGGGACAGTACTCGGCTACACCTTC. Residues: CASSQGGTVLGYTF.

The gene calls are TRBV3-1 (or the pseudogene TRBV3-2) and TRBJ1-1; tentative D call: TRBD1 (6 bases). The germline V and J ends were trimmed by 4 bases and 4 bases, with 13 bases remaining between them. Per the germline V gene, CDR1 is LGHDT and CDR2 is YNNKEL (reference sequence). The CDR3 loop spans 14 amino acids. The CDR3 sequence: CASSRGGGGTEAFF. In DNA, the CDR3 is TGTGCCAGCAGCCGGGGAGGGGGAGGCACTGAAGCTTTCTTT.

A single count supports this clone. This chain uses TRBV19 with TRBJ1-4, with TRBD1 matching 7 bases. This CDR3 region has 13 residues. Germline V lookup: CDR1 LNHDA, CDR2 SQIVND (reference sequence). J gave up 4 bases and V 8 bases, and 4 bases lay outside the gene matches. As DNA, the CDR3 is TGTGCCAGTCGGGGACAGTATAATGAAAAACTGTTTTTT. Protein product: CASRGQYNEKLFF.

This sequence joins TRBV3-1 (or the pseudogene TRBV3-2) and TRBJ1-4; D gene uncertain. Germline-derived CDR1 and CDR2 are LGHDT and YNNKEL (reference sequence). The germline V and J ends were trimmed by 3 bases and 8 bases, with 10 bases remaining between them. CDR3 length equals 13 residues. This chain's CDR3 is CASSQPGAEKLFF. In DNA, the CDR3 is TGTGCCAGCAGCCAGCCCGGTGCGGAAAAACTGTTTTTT.

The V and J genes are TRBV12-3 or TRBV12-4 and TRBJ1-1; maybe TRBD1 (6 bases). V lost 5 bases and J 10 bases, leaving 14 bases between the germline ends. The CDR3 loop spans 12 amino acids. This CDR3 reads CASSPYRVGAFF. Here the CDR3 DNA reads TGTGCCAGCAGTCCCTACAGGGTAGGAGCTTTCTTT.

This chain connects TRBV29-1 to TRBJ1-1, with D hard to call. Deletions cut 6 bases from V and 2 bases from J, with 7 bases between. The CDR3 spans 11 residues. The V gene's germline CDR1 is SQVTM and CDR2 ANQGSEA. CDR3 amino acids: CSVGSNTEAFF. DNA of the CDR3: TGCAGCGTGGGGAGTAACACTGAAGCTTTCTTT.

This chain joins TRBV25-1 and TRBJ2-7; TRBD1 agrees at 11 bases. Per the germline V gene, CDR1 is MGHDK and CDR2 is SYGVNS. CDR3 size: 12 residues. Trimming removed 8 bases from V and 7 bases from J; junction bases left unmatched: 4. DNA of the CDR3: TGTGCCAGCGCGGACAGGGGGCTGGAGCAGTACTTC. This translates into CASADRGLEQYF.

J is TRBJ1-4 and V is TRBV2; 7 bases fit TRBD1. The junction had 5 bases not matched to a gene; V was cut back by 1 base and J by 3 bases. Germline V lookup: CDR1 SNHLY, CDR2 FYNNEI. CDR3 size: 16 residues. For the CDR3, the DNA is TGTGCCAGCAGTGAAGGGTGGGGACAGTCTAATGAAAAACTGTTTTTT. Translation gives CASSEGWGQSNEKLFF. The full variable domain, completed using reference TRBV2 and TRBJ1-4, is EPEVTQTPSHQVTQMGQEVILRCVPISNHLYFYWYRQILGQKVEFLVSFYNNEISEKSEIFDDQFSVERPDGSNFTLKIRSTKLEDSAMYFCASSEGWGQSNEKLFFGSGTQLSVL.

In DNA, the CDR3 is TGTGCCAGTAGTCCCCAGGACAGCTGTTACGAGCAGTACTTC. Translation gives CASSPQDSCYEQYF. The rearrangement uses TRBV19 and TRBJ2-7; tentatively, D is TRBD1 (6 bases). The germline gives CDR1 LNHDA, CDR2 SQIVND (reference sequence). V was trimmed by 5 bases and J by 4 bases, leaving 15 bases between them. The CDR3 loop spans 14 amino acids.

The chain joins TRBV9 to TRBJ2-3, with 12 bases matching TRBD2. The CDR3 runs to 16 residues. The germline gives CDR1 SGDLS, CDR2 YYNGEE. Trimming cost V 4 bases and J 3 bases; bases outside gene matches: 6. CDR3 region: CASSPLGLAGTDTQYF. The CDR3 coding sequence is TGTGCCAGCAGCCCCCTCGGACTAGCGGGAACAGATACGCAGTATTTT.

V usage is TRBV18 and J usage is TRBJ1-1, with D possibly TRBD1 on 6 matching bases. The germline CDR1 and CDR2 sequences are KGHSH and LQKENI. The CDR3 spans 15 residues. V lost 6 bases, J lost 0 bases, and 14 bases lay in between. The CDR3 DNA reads TGTGCCAGCTCGAACAGGGTCATCTTGAACACTGAAGCTTTCTTT. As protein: CASSNRVILNTEAFF.

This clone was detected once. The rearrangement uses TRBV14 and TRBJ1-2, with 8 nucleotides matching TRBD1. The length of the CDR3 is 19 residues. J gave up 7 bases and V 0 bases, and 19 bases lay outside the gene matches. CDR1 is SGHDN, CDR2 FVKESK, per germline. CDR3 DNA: TGTGCCAGCAGCCAAGATGGCGGGACAGGCCTATCGTGGGCCCGTGGCTACACCTTC. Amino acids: CASSQDGGTGLSWARGYTF.

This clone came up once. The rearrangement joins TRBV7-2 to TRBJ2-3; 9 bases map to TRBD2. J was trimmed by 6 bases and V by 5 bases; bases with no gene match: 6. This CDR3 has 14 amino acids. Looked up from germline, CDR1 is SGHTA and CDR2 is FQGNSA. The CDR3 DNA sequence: TGTGCCAGCAGCGCTCTAGCGGGGATGGATACGCAGTATTTT. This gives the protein CASSALAGMDTQYF.

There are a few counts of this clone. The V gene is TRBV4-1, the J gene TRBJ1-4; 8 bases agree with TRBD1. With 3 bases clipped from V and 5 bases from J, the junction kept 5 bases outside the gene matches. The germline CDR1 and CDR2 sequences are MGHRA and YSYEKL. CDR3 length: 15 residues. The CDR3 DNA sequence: TGCGCCAGCAGCCAGGTCTGGACAGGGAATGAAAAACTGTTTTTT. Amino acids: CASSQVWTGNEKLFF.

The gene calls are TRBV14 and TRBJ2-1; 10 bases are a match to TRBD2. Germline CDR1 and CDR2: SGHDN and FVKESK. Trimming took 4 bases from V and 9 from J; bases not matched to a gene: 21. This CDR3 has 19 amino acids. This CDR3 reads CASSPSRDQAGGPWGEQFF. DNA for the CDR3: TGTGCCAGCAGCCCCTCTCGGGATCAAGCGGGGGGGCCCTGGGGTGAGCAGTTCTTC.

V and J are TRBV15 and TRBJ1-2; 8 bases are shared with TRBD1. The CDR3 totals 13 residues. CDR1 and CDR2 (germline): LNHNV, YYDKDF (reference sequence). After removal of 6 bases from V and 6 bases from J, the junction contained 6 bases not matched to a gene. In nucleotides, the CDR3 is TGTGCCACCAGGGACAGGGCGGGAGATGGCTACACCTTC. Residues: CATRDRAGDGYTF.

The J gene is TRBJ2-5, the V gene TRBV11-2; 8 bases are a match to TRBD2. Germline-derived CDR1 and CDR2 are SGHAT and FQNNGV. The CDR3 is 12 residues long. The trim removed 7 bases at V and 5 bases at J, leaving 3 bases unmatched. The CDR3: CASKPGGETQYF. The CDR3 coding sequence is TGTGCCAGCAAACCGGGGGGGGAGACCCAGTACTTC. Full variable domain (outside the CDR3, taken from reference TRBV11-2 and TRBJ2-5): EAGVAQSPRYKIIEKRQSVAFWCNPISGHATLYWYQQILGQGPKLLIQFQNNGVVDDSQLPKDRFSAERLKGVDSTLKIQPAKLEDSAVYLCASKPGGETQYFGPGTRLLVL.